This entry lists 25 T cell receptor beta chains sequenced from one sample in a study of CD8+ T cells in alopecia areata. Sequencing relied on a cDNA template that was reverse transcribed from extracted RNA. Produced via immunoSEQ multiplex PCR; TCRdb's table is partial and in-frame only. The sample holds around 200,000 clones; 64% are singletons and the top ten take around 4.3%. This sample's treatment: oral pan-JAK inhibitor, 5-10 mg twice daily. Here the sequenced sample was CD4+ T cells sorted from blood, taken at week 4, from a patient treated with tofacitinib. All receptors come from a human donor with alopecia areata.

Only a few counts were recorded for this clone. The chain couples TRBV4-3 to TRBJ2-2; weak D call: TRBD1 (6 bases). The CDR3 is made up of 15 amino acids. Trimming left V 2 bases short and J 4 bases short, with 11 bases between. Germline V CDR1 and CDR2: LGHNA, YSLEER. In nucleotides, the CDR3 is TGCGCCAGCAGCCAAACTACAGGGAGCACCGGGGAGCTGTTTTTT. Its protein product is CASSQTTGSTGELFF.

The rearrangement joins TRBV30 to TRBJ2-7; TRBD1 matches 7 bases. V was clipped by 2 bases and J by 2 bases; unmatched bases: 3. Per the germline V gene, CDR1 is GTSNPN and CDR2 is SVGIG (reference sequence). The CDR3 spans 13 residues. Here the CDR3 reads CAWSYQGAYEQYF. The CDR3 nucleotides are TGTGCCTGGAGTTATCAGGGGGCCTACGAGCAGTACTTC.

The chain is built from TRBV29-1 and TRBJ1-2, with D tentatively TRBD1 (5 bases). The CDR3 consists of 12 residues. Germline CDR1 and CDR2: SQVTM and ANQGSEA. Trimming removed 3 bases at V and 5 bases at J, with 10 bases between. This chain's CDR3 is CSVDQGLYGYTF. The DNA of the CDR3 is TGCAGCGTTGATCAGGGCCTGTATGGCTACACCTTC.

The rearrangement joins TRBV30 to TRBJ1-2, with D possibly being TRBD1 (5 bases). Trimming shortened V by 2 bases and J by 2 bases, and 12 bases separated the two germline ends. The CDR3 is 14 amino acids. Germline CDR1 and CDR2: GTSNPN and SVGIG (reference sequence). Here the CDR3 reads CAWSNGTFNYGYTF. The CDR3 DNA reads TGTGCCTGGAGTAATGGGACGTTCAACTATGGCTACACCTTC.

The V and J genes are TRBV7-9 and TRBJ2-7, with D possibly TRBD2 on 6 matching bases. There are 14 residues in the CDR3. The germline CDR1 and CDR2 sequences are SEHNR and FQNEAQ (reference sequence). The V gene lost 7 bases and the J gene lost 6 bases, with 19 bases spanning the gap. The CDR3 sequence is CASTPSGRTGEQYF. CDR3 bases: TGTGCCAGCACTCCGTCGGGGAGGACGGGCGAGCAGTACTTC.

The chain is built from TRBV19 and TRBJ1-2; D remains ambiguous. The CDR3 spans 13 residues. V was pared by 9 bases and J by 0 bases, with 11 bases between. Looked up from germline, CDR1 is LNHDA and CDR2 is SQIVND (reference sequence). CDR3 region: CASREHANYGYTF. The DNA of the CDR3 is TGTGCCAGCCGGGAGCACGCTAACTATGGCTACACCTTC.

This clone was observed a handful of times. The CDR3 bases are TGTGCCTGGGGACAGCTCGCAATATATAATTCACCCCTCCACTTT. Encoded protein: CAWGQLAIYNSPLHF. J is TRBJ1-6 and V is TRBV30, with a weak D call TRBD1 (6 bases). CDR1 and CDR2 from the germline V gene are GTSNPN and SVGIG (reference sequence). V shed 5 bases and J shed 4 bases, with 15 bases lying between them. The CDR3 has 15 residues.

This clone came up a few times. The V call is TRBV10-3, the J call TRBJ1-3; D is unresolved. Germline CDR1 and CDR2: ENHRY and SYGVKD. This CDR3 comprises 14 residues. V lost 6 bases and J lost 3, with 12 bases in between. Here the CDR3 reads CAISDAVFGNTIYF. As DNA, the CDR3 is TGTGCCATCAGCGATGCAGTATTTGGAAACACCATATATTTT.

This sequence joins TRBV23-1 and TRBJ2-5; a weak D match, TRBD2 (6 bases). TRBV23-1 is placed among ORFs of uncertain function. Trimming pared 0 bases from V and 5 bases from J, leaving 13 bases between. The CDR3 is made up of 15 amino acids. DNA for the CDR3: TGCGCCAGCAGTCAATCCAGGGCGGAGGGTGAGACCCAGTACTTC. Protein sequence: CASSQSRAEGETQYF.

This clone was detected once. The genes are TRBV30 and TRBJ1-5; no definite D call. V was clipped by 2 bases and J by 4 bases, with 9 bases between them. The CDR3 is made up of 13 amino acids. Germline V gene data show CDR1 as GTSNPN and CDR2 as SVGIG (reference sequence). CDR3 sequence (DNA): TGTGCCTGGAGTCGAACAGCAAATCAGCCCCAGCATTTT. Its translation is CAWSRTANQPQHF.

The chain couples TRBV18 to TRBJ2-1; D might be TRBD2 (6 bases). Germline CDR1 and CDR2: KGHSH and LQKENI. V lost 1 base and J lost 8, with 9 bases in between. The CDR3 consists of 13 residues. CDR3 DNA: TGTGCCAGCTCACCACTAGGGAGGCATGAGCAGTTCTTC. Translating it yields CASSPLGRHEQFF. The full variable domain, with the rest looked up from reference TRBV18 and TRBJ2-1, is NAGVMQNPRHLVRRRGQEARLRCSPMKGHSHVYWYRQLPEEGLKFMVYLQKENIIDESGMPKERFSAEFPKEGPSILRIQQVVRGDSAAYFCASSPLGRHEQFFGPGTRLTVL.

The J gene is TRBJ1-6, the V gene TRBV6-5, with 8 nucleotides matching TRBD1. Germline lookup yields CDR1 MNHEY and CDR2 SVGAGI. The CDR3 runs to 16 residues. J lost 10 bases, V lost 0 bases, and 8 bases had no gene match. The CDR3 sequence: CASSYSIQGANSPLHF. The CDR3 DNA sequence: TGTGCCAGCAGTTACTCGATCCAGGGGGCAAACTCACCCCTCCACTTT.

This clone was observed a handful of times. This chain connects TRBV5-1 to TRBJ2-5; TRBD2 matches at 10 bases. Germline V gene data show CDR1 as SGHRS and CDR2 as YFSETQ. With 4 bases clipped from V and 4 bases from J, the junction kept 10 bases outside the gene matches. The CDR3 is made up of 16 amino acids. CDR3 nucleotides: TGCGCCAGCAGCCCGTCGGGGTCTAGCGGGGGAGAGACCCAGTACTTC. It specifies CASSPSGSSGGETQYF.

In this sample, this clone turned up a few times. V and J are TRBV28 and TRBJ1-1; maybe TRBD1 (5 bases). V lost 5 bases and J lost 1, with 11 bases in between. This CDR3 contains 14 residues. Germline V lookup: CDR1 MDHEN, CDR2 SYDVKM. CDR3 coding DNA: TGTGCCAGCAGTACTGCTGGGGCGAACACTGAAGCTTTCTTT. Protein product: CASSTAGANTEAFF. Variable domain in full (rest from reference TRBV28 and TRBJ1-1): DVKVTQSSRYLVKRTGEKVFLECVQDMDHENMFWYRQDPGLGLRLIYFSYDVKMKEKGDIPEGYSVSREKKERFSLILESASTNQTSMYLCASSTAGANTEAFFGQGTRLTVV.

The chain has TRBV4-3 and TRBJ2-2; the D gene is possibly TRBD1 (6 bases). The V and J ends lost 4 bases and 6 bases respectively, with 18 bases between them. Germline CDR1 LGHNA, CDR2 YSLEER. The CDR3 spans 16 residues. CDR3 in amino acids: CASSPQTRGRAGELFF. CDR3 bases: TGCGCCAGCAGCCCCCAGACCAGGGGCAGGGCCGGGGAGCTGTTTTTT.

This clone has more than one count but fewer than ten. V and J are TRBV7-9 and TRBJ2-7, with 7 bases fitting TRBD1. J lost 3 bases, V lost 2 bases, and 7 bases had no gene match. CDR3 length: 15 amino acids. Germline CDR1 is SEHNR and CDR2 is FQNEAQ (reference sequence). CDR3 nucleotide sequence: TGTGCCAGCAGCTTAACAGGGGCAGTAATCTACGAGCAGTACTTC. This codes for CASSLTGAVIYEQYF. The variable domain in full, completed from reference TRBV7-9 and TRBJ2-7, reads DTGVSQNPRHKITKRGQNVTFRCDPISEHNRLYWYRQTLGQGPEFLTYFQNEAQLEKSRLLSDRFSAERPKGSFSTLEIQRTEQGDSAMYLCASSLTGAVIYEQYFGPGTRLTVT.

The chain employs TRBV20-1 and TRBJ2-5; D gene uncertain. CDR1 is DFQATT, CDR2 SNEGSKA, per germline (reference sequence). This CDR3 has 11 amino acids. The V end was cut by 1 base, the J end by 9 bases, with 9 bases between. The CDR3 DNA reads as TGCAGTGCTAGAGTTCACCCGGCCCAGTACTTC. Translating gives CSARVHPAQYF.

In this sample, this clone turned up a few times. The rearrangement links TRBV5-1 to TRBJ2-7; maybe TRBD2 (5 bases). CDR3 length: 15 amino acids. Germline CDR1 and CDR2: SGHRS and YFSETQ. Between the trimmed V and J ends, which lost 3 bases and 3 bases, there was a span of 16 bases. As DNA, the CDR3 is TGCGCCAGCAGCTCTCAAGAAAGCGGTGTCTACGAGCAGTACTTC. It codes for CASSSQESGVYEQYF.

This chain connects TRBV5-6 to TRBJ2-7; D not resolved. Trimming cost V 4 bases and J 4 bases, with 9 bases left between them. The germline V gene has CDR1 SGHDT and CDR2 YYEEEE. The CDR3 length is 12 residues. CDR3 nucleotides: TGTGCCAGCAGCCCTAACAGATACGAGCAGTACTTC. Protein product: CASSPNRYEQYF. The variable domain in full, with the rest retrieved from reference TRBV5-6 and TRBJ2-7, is DAGVTQSPTHLIKTRGQQVTLRCSPKSGHDTVSWYQQALGQGPQFIFQYYEEEERQRGNFPDRFSGHQFPNYSSELNVNALLLGDSALYLCASSPNRYEQYFGPGTRLTVT.

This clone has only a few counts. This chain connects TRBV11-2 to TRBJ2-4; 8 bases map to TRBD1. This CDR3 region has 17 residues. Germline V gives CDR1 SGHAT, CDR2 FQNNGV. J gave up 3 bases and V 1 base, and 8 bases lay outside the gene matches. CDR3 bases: TGTGCCAGCAGCTTAGCTCGCAGGGGGCAGGTCAAAAACATTCAGTACTTC. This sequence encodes CASSLARRGQVKNIQYF.

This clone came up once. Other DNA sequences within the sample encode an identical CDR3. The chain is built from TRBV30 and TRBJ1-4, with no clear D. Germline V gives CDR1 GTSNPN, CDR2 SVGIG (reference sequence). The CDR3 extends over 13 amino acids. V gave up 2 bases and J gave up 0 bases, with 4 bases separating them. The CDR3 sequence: CAWSRSTNEKLFF. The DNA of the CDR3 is TGTGCCTGGAGTCGGTCAACTAATGAAAAACTGTTTTTT.

The CDR3 here is CASSLEQGVQETQYF. DNA for the CDR3: TGTGCCAGCAGCTTGGAACAGGGGGTTCAGGAGACCCAGTACTTC. V and J are TRBV5-4 and TRBJ2-5, with TRBD1 matching 8 bases. CDR3 length: 15 residues. Germline loops: CDR1 SGHNT, CDR2 YYREEE (reference sequence). V was clipped by 0 bases and J by 5 bases; unmatched bases: 6.

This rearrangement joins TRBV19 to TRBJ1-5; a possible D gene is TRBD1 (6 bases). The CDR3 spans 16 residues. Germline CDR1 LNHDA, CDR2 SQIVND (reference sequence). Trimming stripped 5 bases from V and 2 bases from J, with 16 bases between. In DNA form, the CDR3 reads TGTGCCAGTAGTTGGAGCCGGGACAAACGCAATCAGCCCCAGCATTTT. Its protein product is CASSWSRDKRNQPQHF.

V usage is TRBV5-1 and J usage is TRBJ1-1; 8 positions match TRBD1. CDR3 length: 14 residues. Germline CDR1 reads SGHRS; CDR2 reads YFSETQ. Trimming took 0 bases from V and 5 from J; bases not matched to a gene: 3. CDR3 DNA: TGCGCCAGCAGCTTGGCAGGGGGCGGGACTGAAGCTTTCTTT. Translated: CASSLAGGGTEAFF.

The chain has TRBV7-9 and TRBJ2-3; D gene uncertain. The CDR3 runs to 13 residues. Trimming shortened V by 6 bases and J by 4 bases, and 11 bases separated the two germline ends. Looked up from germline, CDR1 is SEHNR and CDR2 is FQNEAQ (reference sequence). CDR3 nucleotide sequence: TGTGCCAGCAGTCAAGGTGGGGCAGATACGCAGTATTTT. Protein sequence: CASSQGGADTQYF.